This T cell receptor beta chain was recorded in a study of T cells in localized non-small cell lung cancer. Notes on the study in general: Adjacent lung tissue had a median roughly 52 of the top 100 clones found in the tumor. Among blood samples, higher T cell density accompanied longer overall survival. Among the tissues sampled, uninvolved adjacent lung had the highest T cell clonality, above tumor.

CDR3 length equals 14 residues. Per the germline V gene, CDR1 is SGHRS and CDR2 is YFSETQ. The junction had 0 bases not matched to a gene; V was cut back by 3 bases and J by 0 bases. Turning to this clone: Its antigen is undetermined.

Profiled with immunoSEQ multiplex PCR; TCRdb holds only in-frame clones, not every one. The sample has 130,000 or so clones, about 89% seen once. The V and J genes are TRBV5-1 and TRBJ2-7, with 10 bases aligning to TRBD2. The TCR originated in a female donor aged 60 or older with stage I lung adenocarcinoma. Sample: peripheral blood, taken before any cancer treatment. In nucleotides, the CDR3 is TGCGCCAGCAGCTGGACTAGCGGCTCCTACGAGCAGTACTTC. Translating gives CASSWTSGSYEQYF.